This T cell receptor beta chain comes out of a study of cytotoxic CD8 clonotypes in ibrutinib-treated CLL. Findings of the study overall: Different sampling times were used for sustained-remission and progressing patients.

The CDR3 consists of 14 residues. With 5 bases removed from V and 3 bases from J, the gap between germline ends came to 11 bases. CDR1 and CDR2 from the germline V gene are SGHTA and FQGNSA. Investigators sourced approximately 2.1 micrograms of genomic DNA from cryopreserved PBMCs for TCR beta libraries. A remark on this clone: As yet, its antigen is unknown.

Clones were read by immunoSEQ multiplex PCR, and TCRdb kept only the in-frame ones, dropping some. The sample has around 160,000 clones; roughly 80% are singletons. The chain uses TRBV7-2 and TRBJ1-5; no reliable D call. The TCR originated in a human donor with chronic lymphocytic leukemia. The material was PBMCs, obtained after 12 months of ibrutinib treatment. CDR3 bases: TGTGCCAGCAGCCAGGAGAGAACCAATCAGCCCCAGCATTTT. Protein: CASSQERTNQPQHF.